This is a list of T cell receptor beta chains from one sample in a study of Graves' ophthalmopathy and Graves' hyperthyroidism. TCRdb itself ran the multiplex PCR reads through MiXCR, one entry per CDR3 protein. The sample lists roughly 600,000 distinct CDR3 sequences, about 40% occurring once. The sample taken for sequencing was peripheral blood or thyroid tissue (not recorded which). The receptors here all came from an adult man with Graves' hyperthyroidism. The conserved cysteine and the conserved F or W are not part of the CDR3 here. A D gene is named only where the DNA matches it firmly.

J gene	V gene	D gene	CDR3 protein
TRBJ2-5	TRBV29-1	TRBD1	SVVDRDQETQY
TRBJ1-2	TRBV29-1	TRBD1	ASRAGTVYYGYT
TRBJ1-4	TRBV2	.	ASSQWDGELF
TRBJ2-2	TRBV6-6	.	ASRWETGNTGELF
TRBJ2-6	TRBV7-9	.	ASSLGRGANVLT
TRBJ2-5	TRBV10-3	.	AISPGTQETQY
TRBJ1-5	TRBV20-1	.	SASLSDNQPQH
TRBJ2-2	TRBV7-6	TRBD1	ASSPRQGQFAGELF
TRBJ1-1	TRBV10-3	.	AIRTGRNTEAF
TRBJ2-2	TRBV28	TRBD1	AITGGTGTGELF
TRBJ1-5	TRBV7-8	TRBD1	ASSHGTGSNQPQH
TRBJ2-7	TRBV5-1	.	ASSSRDEQY
TRBJ2-7	TRBV9	.	ASSVGGDSREQY
TRBJ2-7	TRBV6-6	.	ASSYSPHQKVGYEQY
TRBJ1-1	TRBV12-3/TRBV12-4	.	ASSSSGSGNTEAF
TRBJ1-1	TRBV7-2	TRBD1	ASSSGTGDYAF
TRBJ1-5	TRBV20-1	.	SARGGSGLEH
TRBJ1-1	TRBV9	.	ASSVSGNPNTEAF
TRBJ1-4	TRBV12-3/TRBV12-4	.	ASSLYGSHGEKLF
TRBJ2-7	TRBV5-1	.	ASSPEGRPFYEQY
TRBJ1-1	TRBV5-5	.	ASSPGGRISLNTEAF
TRBJ2-7	TRBV4-1	TRBD1	ASSQVVSGGYEQY
TRBJ2-7	TRBV27	.	ASSWGVGGEQY
.	TRBV24-1	.	ATSVTANEQF
TRBJ2-3	TRBV20-1	.	SVPGHSSTDTQY
TRBJ2-3	TRBV7-8	.	ASSLGYSTDTQY
TRBJ1-5	TRBV7-8	.	ASSSLPGNSNQH
TRBJ2-2	TRBV20-1	TRBD1	SARDLGTGYTGELF
TRBJ2-6	TRBV15	.	ATSRDESGANVLT
TRBJ2-1	TRBV29-1	TRBD1	SARGTGLNEQF
TRBJ1-1	TRBV10-1	TRBD1	ASSRPQGMAF
TRBJ2-7	TRBV9	.	ASSVGHLGEQY
TRBJ2-5	TRBV2	TRBD2	ASSDTRSNTGTRNPIETQY
TRBJ1-4	TRBV12-3/TRBV12-4	TRBD1	ASSFQQGAKVLF
TRBJ1-4	TRBV6-1	.	ASSETQRGEKLF
TRBJ2-7	TRBV11-1	.	ASSLPGQNYEQY
TRBJ2-5	TRBV29-1	.	SLEGGQFGGETQY
TRBJ2-2	TRBV15	TRBD2	ATSRTAGGELF
TRBJ2-2	TRBV7-8	TRBD2	ASSPGPAGPNTGELF
TRBJ2-2	TRBV11-1	.	ASSLGLGSGTGELF
TRBJ1-1	TRBV6-5	.	ASSYSAGNTEAF
TRBJ2-5	TRBV20-1	TRBD2	SAGASGSGETQY
TRBJ1-1	TRBV5-1	TRBD1	ASSLDPGGVTEAF
TRBJ2-5	TRBV7-9	.	ASSLEGQNQETQY